This T cell receptor beta chain was found in a study of monozygotic twins with inflammatory bowel disease. General observations from the study: By inverse Simpson index, TCRbeta diversity was lower in IBD patients than in healthy co-twins.

For this clonotype: Its antigen is not identified.

For both chains, the TCRalpha and TCRbeta cDNA went through two nested PCRs of approximately 16 and 9 cycles. TCRdb processed the 5' RACE reads again and assigns one entry to each CDR3 protein, with no DNA. The sample has 400,000 or so distinct CDR3 sequences; the top ten hold 2% to 2.5%. Germline CDR1 and CDR2: DFQATT and SNEGSKA (reference sequence). There are 14 residues in the CDR3. The chain employs TRBV20-1 and TRBJ2-5; TCRdb calls TRBD2, which cannot be checked without DNA. Input material: blood. The sequence came from a human donor with ulcerative colitis or Crohn's disease, or a healthy co-twin of an affected twin (not recorded which). CDR3: CSARARLAGETQYF.